This TCR beta chain was found in a study of PD-L1 blockade in urothelial cancer. J gave up 4 bases and V 0 bases, and 8 bases lay outside the gene matches. CDR3 length: 17 amino acids. Germline-derived CDR1 and CDR2 are SEHNR and FQNEAQ (reference sequence). Measured with immunoSEQ multiplex PCR; TCRdb has only the in-frame clones, and not every one. The profile shows roughly 29,000 clones, around 86% of them singletons. Sequenced material: PBMCs, taken around atezolizumab (anti-PD-L1) treatment. This clonotype was sampled from a man between 45 and 60 years old with urothelial cancer. The chain links TRBV7-9 to TRBJ2-7, with TRBD2 matching over 11 bases. The CDR3 DNA is TGTGCCAGCAGCTTAGCCTTAGCGGGAGGGAATTCTTACGAGCAGTACTTC. Translated, it gives CASSLALAGGNSYEQYF.